This entry lists 21 T cell receptor beta chains sequenced from one sample in a study of blood T cell repertoires in COVID-19. The method was immunoSEQ multiplex PCR; TCRdb's version includes in-frame clones alone and lacks a portion of them. This sample yields 150,000 or so clones, of which over 60% are seen a single time; roughly 1.5% belongs to the top ten. Sequenced material: peripheral blood. These receptors all stem from a man at least 80 years old with acute or convalescent COVID-19.

In its sample, this clone was seen a few times. V gene TRBV6-2 or TRBV6-3 combines with J gene TRBJ2-1, with D unresolved. Trimming took 3 bases from V and 8 from J, leaving 8 bases between them. CDR1 and CDR2 (germline): MNHEY, SVGEGT. This CDR3 is 12 amino acids long. The CDR3 sequence is CASSYGFYEQFF. For the CDR3, the DNA is TGTGCCAGCAGTTATGGCTTTTATGAGCAGTTCTTC.

V is TRBV15 and J is TRBJ2-2; TRBD2 matches 7 bases. Germline-derived CDR1 and CDR2 are LNHNV and YYDKDF (reference sequence). The CDR3 is made up of 17 amino acids. Germline trimming cut 1 base from V and 0 bases from J; bases unmatched to any gene: 5. CDR3 sequence reads: CATSRATGGTNTGELFF. For the CDR3, the DNA is TGTGCCACCAGCAGAGCCACGGGGGGAACGAACACCGGGGAGCTGTTTTTT.

This chain joins TRBV5-1 and TRBJ1-1, with 7 bases identical to TRBD1. The CDR3 extends over 14 amino acids. Germline V gene sequence: CDR1 SGHRS, CDR2 YFSETQ. Trimming cost V 2 bases and J 3 bases; bases outside gene matches: 4. CDR3 in amino acids: CASSFPDRDTEAFF. In DNA form, the CDR3 reads TGCGCCAGCAGCTTTCCAGACAGGGACACTGAAGCTTTCTTT.

This sequence joins TRBV6-1 and TRBJ1-5; D is unclear. The V and J ends lost 2 bases and 7 bases respectively, with 15 bases between them. CDR3 length: 15 amino acids. Germline values: CDR1 MNHNS, CDR2 SASEGT. The CDR3 loop is CASSENGGSGQPQHF. CDR3 coding DNA: TGTGCCAGCAGTGAAAATGGAGGGTCGGGACAGCCCCAGCATTTT.

The chain uses TRBV21-1 and TRBJ2-5; no check of the table's D call, TRBD1, against the DNA was made. TRBV21-1 is shown as a pseudogene. The CDR3 extends over 16 amino acids. CDR3 loop: CASSKVSCRGQETQYF. The CDR3 region has the DNA TGTGCCAGCAGCAAAGTCTCTTGCAGGGGCCAAGAGACCCAGTACTTC.

This clone was detected a few times. This chain uses TRBV10-3 with TRBJ2-5, with a weak D call TRBD2 (6 bases). CDR3 length: 13 residues. The V gene lost 4 bases and the J gene lost 5 bases, with 11 bases spanning the gap. CDR1 and CDR2 (germline): ENHRY, SYGVKD. In nucleotides, the CDR3 is TGTGCCATCAGTGGCTCAGGGAGGGAGACCCAGTACTTC. Amino acids: CAISGSGRETQYF.

This chain joins TRBV10-3 and TRBJ2-7; 7 bases agree with TRBD2. The CDR3 consists of 12 residues. Germline-derived CDR1 and CDR2 are ENHRY and SYGVKD. In nucleotides, the CDR3 is TGTCGTTGGGGGGGGTTTTCGTGCGAGCAGTACGTC. Its translation is CRWGGFSCEQYV.

The chain has TRBV11-2 and TRBJ2-5; D gene ambiguous. Trimming took 8 bases from V and 1 from J, leaving 11 bases between them. The germline V gene has CDR1 SGHAT and CDR2 FQNNGV. This CDR3 is 13 amino acids long. The CDR3 protein is CASGMQIQETQYF. CDR3 sequence (DNA): TGTGCCAGCGGCATGCAGATCCAAGAGACCCAGTACTTC.

The V call is TRBV19, the J call TRBJ2-7, with TRBD1 identical over 8 bases. V dropped 6 bases and J dropped 5; count of bases not matched to a gene: 6. CDR3 length equals 13 residues. The germline V gene has CDR1 LNHDA and CDR2 SQIVND (reference sequence). The CDR3 protein is CASSSQGADEQYF. DNA for the CDR3: TGTGCCAGTAGCAGTCAGGGGGCGGACGAGCAGTACTTC.

The rearrangement joins TRBV5-6 to TRBJ2-7, with TRBD2 identical over 7 bases. Looked up from germline, CDR1 is SGHDT and CDR2 is YYEEEE. With V trimmed by 4 bases and J by 0 bases, 7 bases remained unmatched. This CDR3 has 15 residues. In DNA, the CDR3 is TGTGCCAGCAGCCTGAGGCGGGGGAGCTCCTACGAGCAGTACGTC. The encoded protein is CASSLRRGSSYEQYV.

V gene TRBV2 combines with J gene TRBJ2-7; D gene ambiguous. Trimming shortened V by 4 bases and J by 3 bases, and 10 bases separated the two germline ends. CDR1 SNHLY and CDR2 FYNNEI come from the germline V gene. This CDR3 region has 13 residues. CDR3: CASSASVSYEQYV. The DNA of the CDR3 is TGTGCCAGCAGTGCCTCCGTGAGCTACGAGCAGTACGTC.

CDR3 sequence: CASSLGARGFYEQYF. The CDR3 DNA sequence: TGCGCCAGCAGCTTGGGCGCCAGGGGTTTCTACGAGCAGTACTTC. The chain recombines TRBV5-1 with TRBJ2-7, with D perhaps TRBD1 (6 bases). The V gene's germline CDR1 is SGHRS and CDR2 YFSETQ. The CDR3 runs 15 residues. V was pared by 0 bases and J by 3 bases, with 13 bases between.

The chain joins TRBV6-1 to TRBJ2-3; TRBD2 matches 8 bases. V shed 3 bases and J 6 bases; nucleotides not matched to a gene: 5. Germline CDR1 is MNHNS and CDR2 is SASEGT. The CDR3 is made up of 14 amino acids. CDR3 nucleotide sequence: TGTGCCAGCAGTGAGGGACTAGTTGGGGATACGCAGTATTTT. Amino acid sequence: CASSEGLVGDTQYF.

V usage is TRBV5-1 and J usage is TRBJ2-1, with 8 bases that match TRBD2. This CDR3 is 18 amino acids long. Per the germline V gene, CDR1 is SGHRS and CDR2 is YFSETQ. The trim removed 0 bases at V and 9 bases at J, leaving 17 bases unmatched. CDR3 in amino acids: CASSLGGDSGVPRLEQFF. The CDR3 nucleotides are TGCGCCAGCAGCTTGGGGGGTGATAGCGGGGTACCGAGGCTTGAGCAGTTCTTC. The complete variable domain, with remaining parts taken from reference TRBV5-1 and TRBJ2-1, reads KAGVTQTPRYLIKTRGQQVTLSCSPISGHRSVSWYQQTPGQGLQFLFEYFSETQRNKGNFPGRFSGRQFSNSRSEMNVSTLELGDSALYLCASSLGGDSGVPRLEQFFGPGTRLTVL.

V usage is TRBV5-1 and J usage is TRBJ2-5; possible D gene TRBD1, 6 bases. In germline, CDR1 is SGHRS, CDR2 YFSETQ. The CDR3 is 16 residues long. Trimming took 0 bases from V and 4 from J, leaving 16 bases between them. CDR3 region: CASSLEGRGGSETQYF. DNA for the CDR3: TGCGCCAGCAGCTTGGAGGGCAGGGGCGGCTCAGAGACCCAGTACTTC.

The V call is TRBV5-4, the J call TRBJ2-1; D remains unclear. The CDR3 is 15 residues long. The V end lost 0 bases, the J end lost 0 bases, and 7 bases lay between the germline ends. Germline V gives CDR1 SGHNT, CDR2 YYREEE (reference sequence). The CDR3 reads CASSLDRSSYNEQFF. CDR3 DNA sequence: TGTGCCAGCAGCTTGGACCGGAGCTCCTACAATGAGCAGTTCTTC.

The chain combines TRBV2 with TRBJ1-5; perhaps TRBD1 as D (6 bases). There are 17 residues in the CDR3. V dropped 4 bases and J dropped 9 bases, with 25 bases sitting between them. Germline values: CDR1 SNHLY, CDR2 FYNNEI. The CDR3 loop reads CASSGGGSNTLPRPQHF. The CDR3 DNA sequence: TGTGCCAGCAGTGGGGGGGGCTCGAATACTCTCCCGCGGCCCCAGCATTTT.

This rearrangement joins TRBV10-2 to TRBJ2-5; TRBD2 agrees at 9 bases. V lost 0 bases and J lost 3; bases outside the gene matches: 2. The CDR3 sequence is 15 residues long. The V gene's germline CDR1 is WSHSY and CDR2 SAAADI. The CDR3 is CASSESAGGEETQYF. For the CDR3, the DNA is TGCGCCAGCAGTGAGTCTGCGGGGGGGGAAGAGACCCAGTACTTC.

The genes are TRBV25-1 and TRBJ1-2; unclear D gene. V was cut by 4 bases and J by 6 bases, with 12 bases left in between. The CDR3 is made up of 13 amino acids. Germline V gene sequence: CDR1 MGHDK, CDR2 SYGVNS. This CDR3 is CASSGVGSHGYTF. In DNA form, the CDR3 reads TGTGCCAGCAGTGGAGTCGGGTCTCATGGCTACACCTTC.

This clone came up once. The chain links TRBV11-2 to TRBJ1-6; TRBD1 agrees at 12 bases. The CDR3 spans 14 residues. Germline CDR1 SGHAT, CDR2 FQNNGV. V lost 5 bases, J lost 10 bases, and 3 bases stayed unmatched. CDR3 region: CASSQGTGGSPLHF. CDR3 DNA sequence: TGTGCCAGCAGCCAAGGGACAGGGGGCTCACCCCTCCACTTT.

This sequence joins TRBV2 and TRBJ2-6; D is undetermined. Germline-derived CDR1 and CDR2 are SNHLY and FYNNEI. V was trimmed by 6 bases and J by 1 base, leaving 7 bases between them. The CDR3 contains 14 residues. This CDR3 reads CASRLESGANVLTF. The CDR3 bases are TGTGCCAGCAGGCTGGAGTCTGGGGCCAACGTCCTGACTTTC.